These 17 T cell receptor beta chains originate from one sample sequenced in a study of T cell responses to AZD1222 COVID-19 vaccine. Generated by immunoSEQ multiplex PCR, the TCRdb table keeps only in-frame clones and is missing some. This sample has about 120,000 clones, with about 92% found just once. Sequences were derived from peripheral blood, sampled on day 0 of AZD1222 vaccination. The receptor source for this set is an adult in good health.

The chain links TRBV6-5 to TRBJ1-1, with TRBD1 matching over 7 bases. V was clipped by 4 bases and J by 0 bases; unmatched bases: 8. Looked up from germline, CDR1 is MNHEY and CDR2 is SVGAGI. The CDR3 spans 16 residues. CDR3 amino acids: CASSWGGGRMNTEAFF. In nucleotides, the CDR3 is TGTGCCAGCAGTTGGGGAGGGGGCAGGATGAACACTGAAGCTTTCTTT.

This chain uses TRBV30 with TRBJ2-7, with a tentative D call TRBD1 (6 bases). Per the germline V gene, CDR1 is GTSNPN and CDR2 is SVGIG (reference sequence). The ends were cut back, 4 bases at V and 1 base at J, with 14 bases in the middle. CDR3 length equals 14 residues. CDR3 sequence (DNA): TGTGCCTGGAACGGAGGCAGGGGTTCCTACGAGCAGTACTTC. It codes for CAWNGGRGSYEQYF.

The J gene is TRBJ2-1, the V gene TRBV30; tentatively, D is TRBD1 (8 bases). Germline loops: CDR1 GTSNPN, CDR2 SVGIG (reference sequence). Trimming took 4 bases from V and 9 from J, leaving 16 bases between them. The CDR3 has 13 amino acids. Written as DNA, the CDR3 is TGTGCCTGGAACAGGGGGAGGGTGGCTGAGCAGTTCTTC. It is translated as CAWNRGRVAEQFF.

CDR3 residues: CASTIGQGVYGYTF. The CDR3 nucleotides are TGTGCCAGCACCATAGGACAGGGGGTATATGGCTACACCTTC. V usage is TRBV28 and J usage is TRBJ1-2; TRBD1 aligns across 10 bases. With 7 bases clipped from V and 5 bases from J, the junction kept 7 bases outside the gene matches. This CDR3 spans 14 amino acids. Germline-derived CDR1 and CDR2 are MDHEN and SYDVKM.

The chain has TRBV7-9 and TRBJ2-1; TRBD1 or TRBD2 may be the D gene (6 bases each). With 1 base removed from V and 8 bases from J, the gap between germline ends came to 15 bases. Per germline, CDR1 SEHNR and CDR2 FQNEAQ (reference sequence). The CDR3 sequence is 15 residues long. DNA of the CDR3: TGTGCCAGCAGCTTAGTCGGGGGCTCGGGGGATGAGCAGTTCTTC. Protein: CASSLVGGSGDEQFF.

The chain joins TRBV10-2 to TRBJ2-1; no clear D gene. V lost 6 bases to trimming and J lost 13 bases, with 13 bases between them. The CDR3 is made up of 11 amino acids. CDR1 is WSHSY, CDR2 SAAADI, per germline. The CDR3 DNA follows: TGCGCCAGCAGGCTTAACAGCCATCAGTTCTTC. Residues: CASRLNSHQFF.

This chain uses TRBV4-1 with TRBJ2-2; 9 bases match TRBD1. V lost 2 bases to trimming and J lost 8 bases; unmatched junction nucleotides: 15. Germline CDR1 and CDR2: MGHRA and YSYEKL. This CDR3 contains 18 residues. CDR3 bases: TGCGCCAGCAGCCAACCTTCCCGTGGACAGGGGAGACCGGGGGAGCTGTTTTTT. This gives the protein CASSQPSRGQGRPGELFF.

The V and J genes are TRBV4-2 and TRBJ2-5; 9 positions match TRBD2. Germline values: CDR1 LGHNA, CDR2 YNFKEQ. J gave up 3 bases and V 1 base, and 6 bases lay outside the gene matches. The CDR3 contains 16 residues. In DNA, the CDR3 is TGTGCCAGCAGCCAAGGTGCGGGGGGGCGAAAAGAGACCCAGTACTTC. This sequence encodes CASSQGAGGRKETQYF.

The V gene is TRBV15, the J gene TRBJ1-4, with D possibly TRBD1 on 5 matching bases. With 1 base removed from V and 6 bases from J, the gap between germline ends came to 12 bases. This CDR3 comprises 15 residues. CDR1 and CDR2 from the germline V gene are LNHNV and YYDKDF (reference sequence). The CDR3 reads CATSRGTGPDEKLFF. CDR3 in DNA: TGTGCCACCAGCAGAGGAACAGGACCTGATGAAAAACTGTTTTTT. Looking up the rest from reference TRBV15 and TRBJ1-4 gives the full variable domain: DAMVIQNPRYQVTQFGKPVTLSCSQTLNHNVMYWYQQKSSQAPKLLFHYYDKDFNNEADTPDNFQSRRPNTSFCFLDIRSPGLGDTAMYLCATSRGTGPDEKLFFGSGTQLSVL.

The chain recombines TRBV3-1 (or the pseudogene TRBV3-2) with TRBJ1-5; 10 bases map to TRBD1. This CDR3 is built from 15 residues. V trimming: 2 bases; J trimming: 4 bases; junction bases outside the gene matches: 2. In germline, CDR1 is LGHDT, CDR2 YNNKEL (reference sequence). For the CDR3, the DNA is TGTGCCAGCAGCCAATGGGGACAGGGGAATCAGCCCCAGCATTTT. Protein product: CASSQWGQGNQPQHF.

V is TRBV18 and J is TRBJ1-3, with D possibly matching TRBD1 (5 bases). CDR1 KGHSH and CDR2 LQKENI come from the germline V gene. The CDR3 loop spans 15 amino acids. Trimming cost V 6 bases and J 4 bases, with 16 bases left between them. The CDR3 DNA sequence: TGTGCCAGCTCTACCAAACGGGGCCTCGGAAACACCATATATTTT. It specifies CASSTKRGLGNTIYF.

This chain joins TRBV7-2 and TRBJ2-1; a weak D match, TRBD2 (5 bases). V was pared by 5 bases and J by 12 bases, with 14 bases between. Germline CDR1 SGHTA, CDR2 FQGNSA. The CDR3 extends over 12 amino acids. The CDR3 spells CASSPDERRQFF. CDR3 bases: TGTGCCAGCAGCCCCGACGAGCGGAGGCAGTTCTTC.

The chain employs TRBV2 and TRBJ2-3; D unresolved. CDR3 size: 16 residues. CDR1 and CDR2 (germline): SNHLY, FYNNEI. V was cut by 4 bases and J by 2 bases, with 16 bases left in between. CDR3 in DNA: TGTGCCAGCAGTGGCGCCTTGAGAGTATCCACAGATACGCAGTATTTT. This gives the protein CASSGALRVSTDTQYF.

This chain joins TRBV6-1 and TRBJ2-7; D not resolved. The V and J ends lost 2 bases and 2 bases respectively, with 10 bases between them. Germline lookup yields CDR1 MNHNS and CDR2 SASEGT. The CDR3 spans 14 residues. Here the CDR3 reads CASSEMGIPYEQYF. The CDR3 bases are TGTGCCAGCAGTGAAATGGGGATCCCCTACGAGCAGTACTTC.

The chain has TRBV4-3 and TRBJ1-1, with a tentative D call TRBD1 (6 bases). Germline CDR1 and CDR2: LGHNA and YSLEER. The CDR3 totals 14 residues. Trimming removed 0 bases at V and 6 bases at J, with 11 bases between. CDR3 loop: CASSQDTGLAEAFF. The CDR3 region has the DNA TGCGCCAGCAGCCAAGATACAGGGCTGGCTGAAGCTTTCTTT.

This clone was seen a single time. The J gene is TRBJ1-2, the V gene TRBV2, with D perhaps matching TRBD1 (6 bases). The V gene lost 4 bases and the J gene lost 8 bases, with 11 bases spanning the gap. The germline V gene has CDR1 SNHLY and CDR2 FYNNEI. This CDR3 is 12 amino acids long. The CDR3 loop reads CASSVQGYGYTF. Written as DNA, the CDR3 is TGTGCCAGCAGTGTACAGGGATACGGCTACACCTTC.

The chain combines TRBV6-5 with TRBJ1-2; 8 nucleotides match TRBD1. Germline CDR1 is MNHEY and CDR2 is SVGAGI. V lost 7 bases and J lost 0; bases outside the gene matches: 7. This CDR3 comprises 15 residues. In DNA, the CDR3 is TGTGCCAGCAATAGAGGACAGGGAACTAACTATGGCTACACCTTC. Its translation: CASNRGQGTNYGYTF.